The following is a T cell receptor (beta chain) sequence with its context. 60 Vbeta and 13 Jbeta primers were used in PCR. Data came from immunoSEQ multiplex PCR; TCRdb stores just in-frame clones and leaves some out. The sample contains 150,000 to 200,000 clones, roughly 76% of which appear only once. The data are from a study of cytomegalovirus exposure and HLA in healthy donors. Source material: PBMCs. This clonotype was obtained from a woman aged 50 to 60 in good health and CMV-seronegative.

This CDR3 is CASSQVSGGFNEQFF. CDR3 nucleotide sequence: TGCGCCAGCAGCCAAGTTAGCGGGGGGTTCAATGAGCAGTTCTTC. The chain joins TRBV4-1 to TRBJ2-1; 10 nucleotides agree with TRBD2. V shed 1 base and J 6 bases; nucleotides not matched to a gene: 3. The CDR3 has 15 amino acids. Germline V gene lookup returns CDR1 MGHRA and CDR2 YSYEKL.